Listed here are 10 T cell receptor beta chains from one sample, sequenced in a study of cytomegalovirus exposure and HLA in healthy donors. The protocol was immunoSEQ multiplex PCR, while the TCRdb copy is restricted to in-frame clones and leaves out a portion. The sample has some 250,000 clones, roughly 87% seen once. The sequencing input was PBMCs. These TCRs come from a woman aged 30 to 39 in good health and CMV-seronegative.

This sequence joins TRBV27 and TRBJ2-7; 8 positions agree with TRBD2. In germline, CDR1 is MNHEY, CDR2 SMNVEV (reference sequence). Trimming removed 6 bases from V and 4 bases from J; junction bases left unmatched: 8. CDR3 length equals 14 residues. CDR3 sequence (DNA): TGTGCCAGCAGGGAGCGGGAGCCTTTTTACGAGCAGTACTTC. This encodes CASREREPFYEQYF.

The V and J genes are TRBV4-3 and TRBJ1-4; 7 nucleotides match TRBD1. Germline V gives CDR1 LGHNA, CDR2 YSLEER. V lost 4 bases and J lost 4; bases outside the gene matches: 3. The CDR3 spans 14 residues. CDR3 coding DNA: TGCGCCAGCAGCCCGGGACAGTTTAATGAAAAACTGTTTTTT. Protein sequence: CASSPGQFNEKLFF.

This chain connects TRBV11-1 to TRBJ2-3; TRBD2 agrees at 14 bases. This CDR3 region has 17 residues. Per the germline V gene, CDR1 is SGHAT and CDR2 is FQDESV (reference sequence). V was clipped by 4 bases and J by 5 bases; unmatched bases: 8. The CDR3 reads CASSSGTSGSYIDTQYF. In DNA, the CDR3 is TGTGCCAGCAGCTCGGGGACTAGCGGGAGCTATATAGATACGCAGTATTTT.

This chain links TRBV5-1 with TRBJ2-7; D gene unclear. Trimming removed 1 base from V and 2 bases from J, with 10 bases in between. CDR1 and CDR2 (germline): SGHRS, YFSETQ. The CDR3 totals 14 residues. The CDR3 spells CASSLKGSTYEQYF. The CDR3 coding sequence is TGCGCCAGCAGCTTGAAGGGCAGCACCTACGAGCAGTACTTC. The full variable domain, with the rest looked up from reference TRBV5-1 and TRBJ2-7, is KAGVTQTPRYLIKTRGQQVTLSCSPISGHRSVSWYQQTPGQGLQFLFEYFSETQRNKGNFPGRFSGRQFSNSRSEMNVSTLELGDSALYLCASSLKGSTYEQYFGPGTRLTVT.

V and J are TRBV11-3 and TRBJ2-3; perhaps TRBD2 as D (5 bases). This CDR3 has 15 residues. Per the germline V gene, CDR1 is SGHNT and CDR2 is YENEEA. V was shortened by 10 bases and J by 0 bases, with 17 bases between the two germline ends. Written as DNA, the CDR3 is TGTGCCACCAATTGGGTGGAGCGGAGCACAGATACGCAGTATTTT. Its protein is CATNWVERSTDTQYF.

V and J are TRBV19 and TRBJ2-7; 7 positions agree with TRBD2. The CDR3 is 14 residues long. The germline CDR1 and CDR2 sequences are LNHDA and SQIVND (reference sequence). With 5 bases clipped from V and 0 bases from J, the junction kept 4 bases outside the gene matches. As DNA, the CDR3 is TGTGCCAGTAGTCAAATAGCGGGCTCCTACGAGCAGTACTTC. Translating it yields CASSQIAGSYEQYF.

J is TRBJ2-7 and V is TRBV7-2, with 9 positions matching TRBD1. The CDR3 runs 14 residues. Trimming removed 1 base from V and 7 bases from J; junction bases left unmatched: 5. Germline V gene data show CDR1 as SGHTA and CDR2 as FQGNSA. CDR3 residues: CASSLGTGVGEQYF. In nucleotides, the CDR3 is TGTGCCAGCAGCTTAGGGACAGGGGTGGGAGAGCAGTACTTC.

The chain carries TRBV4-3 and TRBJ1-2; 8 positions agree with TRBD1. The germline V gene has CDR1 LGHNA and CDR2 YSLEER. This CDR3 region has 14 residues. Unmatched junction bases numbered 4, after V lost 1 base and J lost 6 bases. The DNA for the CDR3 is TGCGCCAGCAGCCAAGGTCCAGGGGGCAATGGCTACACCTTC. This translates into CASSQGPGGNGYTF.

The chain couples TRBV9 to TRBJ2-5; D is unclear. The CDR3 extends over 15 amino acids. The V gene lost 1 base and the J gene lost 1 base, with 11 bases spanning the gap. Germline loops: CDR1 SGDLS, CDR2 YYNGEE. The CDR3 sequence: CASSVFPTSQETQYF. In DNA form, the CDR3 reads TGTGCCAGCAGCGTATTCCCGACCTCCCAAGAGACCCAGTACTTC.

The chain is built from TRBV27 and TRBJ2-7; 10 nucleotides align to TRBD2. The J segment lost 4 bases and the V segment lost 6 bases, leaving 15 bases of the junction unmatched. CDR3 length: 17 residues. Germline V gene data show CDR1 as MNHEY and CDR2 as SMNVEV (reference sequence). The DNA of the CDR3 is TGTGCCAGCAGCCCGATTCCCGGGACTAGCGACCCGTACGAGCAGTACTTC. Translation: CASSPIPGTSDPYEQYF.